Shown below are 31 T cell receptor beta chains from a single sample sequenced in a study of human T cells and chemical hapten exposure. TCRdb re-analysed the RACE reads in MiXCR, keeping a single row per CDR3 protein. Among more than 80,000 distinct CDR3 sequences listed, over 9.5% were seen once. Time point defined: patch test 2, 6 weeks after DPC sensitization. Treatment of the sample: therapeutic diphenylcyclopropenone sensitization with weekly scalp DPC. This specimen was whole blood, taken in connection with sensitization to the hapten diphenylcyclopropenone (DPC). Receptor source: a woman between 50 and 59 years old with alopecia areata. Some clones in this sample may be carry-over from other donors' samples.

This clonotype was observed many times. The rearrangement uses TRBV6-4 and TRBJ2-2; D may be TRBD1 or TRBD2 (5 bases each). The length of the CDR3 is 16 residues. Germline loops: CDR1 MRHNA, CDR2 SNTAGT. V dropped 5 bases and J dropped 0 bases, with 13 bases sitting between them. The CDR3 DNA reads as TGTGCCAGCAGTACCGGGACCGGGACGAACACCGGGGAGCTGTTTTTT. Its protein product is CASSTGTGTNTGELFF.

In its sample, this clonotype was seen a few times. The gene calls are TRBV28 and TRBJ2-7, with 8 bases lining up with TRBD2. The CDR3 covers 15 residues. Germline V lookup: CDR1 MDHEN, CDR2 SYDVKM. V shed 4 bases, J shed 3 bases, and the junction held 8 bases outside the gene matches. The CDR3 nucleotides are TGTGCCAGCAGTTCCATAGCGGGAAGTCACTACGAGCAGTACTTC. It translates to CASSSIAGSHYEQYF.

This clonotype was seen ten or more times. The rearrangement joins TRBV6-5 to TRBJ2-1; 10 nucleotides align to TRBD2. The germline V gene encodes CDR1 MNHEY and CDR2 SVGAGI. The V gene end was trimmed by 0 bases and the J gene end by 7 bases; junction bases not matched to a gene: 3. The CDR3 has 15 amino acids. The chain's CDR3 is CASSYSSGRRNEQFF. CDR3 coding DNA: TGTGCCAGCAGTTACTCTAGCGGGAGGAGAAATGAGCAGTTCTTC.

This clonotype has a count of ten or more. The gene calls are TRBV28 and TRBJ2-3; 9 nucleotides match TRBD1. With V trimmed by 8 bases and J by 4 bases, 10 bases remained unmatched. This CDR3 region has 15 residues. Germline V gene lookup returns CDR1 MDHEN and CDR2 SYDVKM. CDR3 DNA: TGTGCCAGCTCTAGCCGGGACAGGGAGCCAGATACGCAGTATTTT. This sequence encodes CASSSRDREPDTQYF. The full variable domain, rest sourced from reference TRBV28 and TRBJ2-3, is DVKVTQSSRYLVKRTGEKVFLECVQDMDHENMFWYRQDPGLGLRLIYFSYDVKMKEKGDIPEGYSVSREKKERFSLILESASTNQTSMYLCASSSRDREPDTQYFGPGTRLTVL.

This clonotype was counted only a few times. This CDR3 is CASSWTGDQPQHF. CDR3 nucleotide sequence: TGTGCCAGCAGCTGGACAGGGGATCAGCCCCAGCATTTT. This rearrangement joins TRBV5-5 to TRBJ1-5, with 9 bases matching TRBD1. Germline assignment: CDR1 SGHKS and CDR2 YYEKEE (reference sequence). Unmatched junction bases numbered 0, after V lost 3 bases and J lost 5 bases. This CDR3 is 13 amino acids long.

This clonotype appeared many times. The chain has TRBV7-2 and TRBJ2-3; 11 nucleotides align to TRBD2. J was trimmed by 3 bases and V by 5 bases; bases with no gene match: 4. Germline CDR1 is SGHTA and CDR2 is FQGNSA. The CDR3 consists of 15 residues. The CDR3 DNA reads TGTGCCAGCAGCGAAACTAGCGGGAGAACAGATACGCAGTATTTT. Protein sequence: CASSETSGRTDTQYF.

This clonotype was seen more than once but under ten times. The V and J genes are TRBV5-1 and TRBJ1-3; D unresolved. The V end was cut by 0 bases, the J end by 0 bases, with 4 bases between. The CDR3 has 14 amino acids. Germline-derived CDR1 and CDR2 are SGHRS and YFSETQ. This chain's CDR3 is CASSLGASGNTIYF. In DNA form, the CDR3 reads TGCGCCAGCAGCTTGGGGGCCTCTGGAAACACCATATATTTT.

This clonotype appeared many times. The chain couples TRBV9 to TRBJ2-1, with 9 nucleotides matching TRBD2. Germline V gene sequence: CDR1 SGDLS, CDR2 YYNGEE. The CDR3 spans 15 residues. V gave up 4 bases and J gave up 6 bases; unmatched junction bases: 8. The CDR3 protein is CASSSRREGRNEQFF. For the CDR3, the DNA is TGTGCCAGCAGCTCCCGGCGGGAGGGCCGCAATGAGCAGTTCTTC.

This clonotype was seen more than once but under ten times. The chain joins TRBV11-2 to TRBJ2-3; D is possibly TRBD1 (8 bases). V lost 5 bases and J lost 2, with 23 bases in between. CDR3 length: 18 amino acids. Germline-derived CDR1 and CDR2 are SGHAT and FQNNGV. For the CDR3, the DNA is TGTGCCAGCAGCAGAAAACAGGGGGGGATAGCGGACACAGATACGCAGTATTTT. Translated: CASSRKQGGIADTDTQYF.

In this sample, this clonotype turned up many times. The CDR3 nucleotides are TGCAGTGCGAGTTGGACAGGGGGGAGAGATACGCAGTATTTT. Translation gives CSASWTGGRDTQYF. The V call is TRBV20-1, the J call TRBJ2-3, with 10 bases identical to TRBD1. The CDR3 extends over 14 amino acids. Germline V lookup: CDR1 DFQATT, CDR2 SNEGSKA (reference sequence). After removal of 6 bases from V and 5 bases from J, the junction contained 8 bases not matched to a gene.

This clonotype showed up many times. V usage is TRBV28 and J usage is TRBJ1-1, with D hard to call. Germline V CDR1 and CDR2: MDHEN, SYDVKM. V was pared by 5 bases and J by 8 bases, with 18 bases between. The CDR3 contains 14 residues. The CDR3 protein is CASSQNALHREAFF. The CDR3 DNA follows: TGTGCCAGCAGTCAAAACGCGCTACATCGGGAAGCTTTCTTT.

This clonotype was seen repeatedly, ten times or more. The V call is TRBV24-1, the J call TRBJ2-1; 8 nucleotides align to TRBD2. This CDR3 comprises 16 residues. Trimming took 4 bases from V and 2 from J; bases not matched to a gene: 6. Germline-derived CDR1 and CDR2 are KGHDR and SFDVKD. CDR3 amino acids: CATSDSAGLAYNEQFF. DNA for the CDR3: TGTGCCACCAGTGACTCGGCGGGACTAGCCTACAATGAGCAGTTCTTC.

This rearrangement joins TRBV27 to TRBJ2-1; D is possibly TRBD1 (5 bases). Germline V CDR1 and CDR2: MNHEY, SMNVEV (reference sequence). This CDR3 region has 15 residues. V lost 3 bases to trimming and J lost 1 base, with 10 bases between them. The CDR3 protein is CASSLHRGSYNEQFF. In nucleotides, the CDR3 is TGTGCCAGCAGTTTGCATAGGGGATCCTACAATGAGCAGTTCTTC.

This clonotype was observed at least ten times. This chain joins TRBV5-1 and TRBJ2-7, with 7 nucleotides matching TRBD1. Germline V gives CDR1 SGHRS, CDR2 YFSETQ. V trimming: 2 bases; J trimming: 4 bases; junction bases outside the gene matches: 6. This CDR3 comprises 14 residues. CDR3 protein: CASSFGQALYEQYF. The CDR3 DNA is TGCGCCAGCAGCTTCGGACAGGCCCTATACGAGCAGTACTTC.

Many counts were recorded for this clonotype. This chain links TRBV6-6 with TRBJ2-2; D gene ambiguous. The CDR3 has 16 amino acids. Germline CDR1 and CDR2: MNHNY and SVGAGI (reference sequence). Trimming removed 5 bases from V and 4 bases from J, with 17 bases in between. CDR3 sequence reads: CASSQTAYLSTGELFF. CDR3 in DNA: TGTGCCAGCAGTCAGACCGCTTACCTCTCCACCGGGGAGCTGTTTTTT.

The gene calls are TRBV23-1 and TRBJ2-6, with 14 bases lining up with TRBD2. TRBV23-1 is sorted into the ORF group, with uncertain function. The V gene end was trimmed by 2 bases and the J gene end by 3 bases; junction bases not matched to a gene: 9. The CDR3 contains 20 residues. The CDR3: CASSQPQWGLAGDGANVLTF. In nucleotides, the CDR3 is TGCGCCAGCAGTCAACCCCAATGGGGACTAGCGGGAGATGGGGCCAACGTCCTGACTTTC.

This rearrangement joins TRBV5-3 to TRBJ2-1; 9 bases map to TRBD2. TRBV5-3 is placed among ORFs of uncertain function. The CDR3 is made up of 17 amino acids. V dropped 1 base and J dropped 0; count of bases not matched to a gene: 5. CDR3 sequence (DNA): TGTGCCAGAAGCTTGCCTTGGGGACTAGCCTCCTACAATGAGCAGTTCTTC. This encodes CARSLPWGLASYNEQFF.

This clonotype came up many times. V and J are TRBV6-5 and TRBJ1-1; no reliable D call. Trimming took off 6 bases at V and 1 base at J, with 15 bases between the two ends. Germline assignment: CDR1 MNHEY and CDR2 SVGAGI. The CDR3 extends over 15 amino acids. The CDR3 DNA reads TGTGCCAGCAGCCCCCGATCGTGGCAGAACACTGAAGCTTTCTTT. It specifies CASSPRSWQNTEAFF.

This clonotype was observed a few times. The J gene is TRBJ2-2, the V gene TRBV7-2, with 8 bases lining up with TRBD2. Germline lookup yields CDR1 SGHTA and CDR2 FQGNSA. Trimming cost V 5 bases and J 6 bases; bases outside gene matches: 14. The CDR3 contains 17 residues. The CDR3 is CASSPRGAGVMSGELFF. CDR3 coding DNA: TGTGCCAGCAGCCCCAGGGGAGCGGGAGTAATGTCCGGGGAGCTGTTTTTT. The entire variable domain, with the rest obtained from reference TRBV7-2 and TRBJ2-2, is as follows: GAGVSQSPSNKVTEKGKDVELRCDPISGHTALYWYRQSLGQGLEFLIYFQGNSAPDKSGLPSDRFSAERTGGSVSTLTIQRTQQEDSAVYLCASSPRGAGVMSGELFFGEGSRLTVL.

This clonotype was counted between two and nine times. The chain combines TRBV20-1 with TRBJ1-2; maybe TRBD1 (5 bases). V was cut by 6 bases and J by 0 bases, with 14 bases left in between. The CDR3 is 14 residues long. Germline loops: CDR1 DFQATT, CDR2 SNEGSKA (reference sequence). DNA of the CDR3: TGCAGTGCCCGACACCGAGGGGCTAACTATGGCTACACCTTC. Protein sequence: CSARHRGANYGYTF.

This clonotype was seen ten or more times. The chain combines TRBV14 with TRBJ2-7; no clear D gene. The CDR3 runs 13 residues. Germline values: CDR1 SGHDN, CDR2 FVKESK. Trimming cost V 3 bases and J 8 bases, with 14 bases left between them. This CDR3 is CASSQSPRSQQYF. Here the CDR3 DNA reads TGTGCCAGCAGCCAGAGCCCGAGGAGCCAGCAGTACTTC.

The chain is built from TRBV5-1 and TRBJ1-6; 7 nucleotides align to TRBD1. Germline V gene lookup returns CDR1 SGHRS and CDR2 YFSETQ. V lost 4 bases and J lost 0; bases outside the gene matches: 7. The CDR3 is 17 amino acids. CDR3 region: CASSQGTASSYNSPLHF. The CDR3 DNA follows: TGCGCCAGCAGCCAAGGGACAGCCTCCTCCTATAATTCACCCCTCCACTTT.

The J gene is TRBJ2-5, the V gene TRBV7-2; D unclear. Germline CDR1 reads SGHTA; CDR2 reads FQGNSA. CDR3 size: 14 residues. Trimming pared 2 bases from V and 4 bases from J, leaving 11 bases between. As DNA, the CDR3 is TGTGCCAGCAGCTTACAGTATGGCGGAGAGACCCAGTACTTC. Amino acid sequence: CASSLQYGGETQYF.

This clonotype was seen ten or more times. The genes are TRBV28 and TRBJ2-1; the D call may be TRBD1 or TRBD2 (6 bases each). Looked up from germline, CDR1 is MDHEN and CDR2 is SYDVKM. The V end was cut by 10 bases, the J end by 4 bases, with 20 bases between. The CDR3 is 15 amino acids. This CDR3 is CATSPRGRRYNEQFF. The CDR3 nucleotides are TGTGCCACAAGTCCCCGGGGGCGGAGATACAATGAGCAGTTCTTC.

This clonotype has a count of ten or more. The chain uses TRBV11-2 and TRBJ1-2, with TRBD1 matching over 7 bases. Germline assignment: CDR1 SGHAT and CDR2 FQNNGV. J was trimmed by 7 bases and V by 0 bases; bases with no gene match: 8. This CDR3 comprises 15 residues. The CDR3 sequence: CASSLEGGAPSGYTF. The CDR3 nucleotides read TGTGCCAGCAGCTTAGAAGGGGGCGCCCCGTCTGGCTACACCTTC.

In its sample, this clonotype was seen many times. This chain links TRBV20-1 with TRBJ1-5, with D uncertain. Trimming removed 3 bases from V and 2 bases from J, with 14 bases in between. The CDR3 sequence is 15 residues long. CDR1 DFQATT and CDR2 SNEGSKA come from the germline V gene (reference sequence). The DNA of the CDR3 is TGCAGTGCTAGGGATTGGCAAACAGGCAATCAGCCCCAGCATTTT. This encodes CSARDWQTGNQPQHF.

The chain uses TRBV4-3 and TRBJ2-7; D gene uncertain. Deletions cut 3 bases from V and 3 bases from J, with 9 bases between. The CDR3 sequence is 13 residues long. Germline values: CDR1 LGHNA, CDR2 YSLEER. The CDR3 nucleotides are TGCGCCAGCAGCCATGACGACAACTACGAGCAGTACTTC. Translating it yields CASSHDDNYEQYF.

This clonotype was seen many times. The rearrangement uses TRBV2 and TRBJ1-5; TRBD1 might be the D (5 bases). Trimming pared 6 bases from V and 0 bases from J, leaving 9 bases between. CDR1 is SNHLY and CDR2 is FYNNEI in the germline V gene. The CDR3 sequence is 14 residues long. CDR3 protein: CASRGDVSNQPQHF. The CDR3 DNA reads as TGTGCCAGCAGAGGGGACGTTAGCAATCAGCCCCAGCATTTT.

The chain carries TRBV18 and TRBJ1-3; the match to TRBD1 covers 7 bases. CDR1 is KGHSH, CDR2 LQKENI, per germline. This CDR3 spans 17 amino acids. V was pared by 6 bases and J by 4 bases, with 15 bases of the junction left unmatched. Here the CDR3 reads CASSPSAGTAEGNTIYF. The CDR3 DNA reads TGTGCCAGCTCCCCCAGTGCCGGGACAGCCGAAGGAAACACCATATATTTT.

This clonotype occurred many times. V is TRBV12-3 or TRBV12-4 and J is TRBJ1-1; 9 bases align to TRBD1. The trim removed 11 bases at V and 1 base at J, leaving 5 bases unmatched. The CDR3 totals 13 residues. The CDR3 reads CASPGQGNTEAFF. Here the CDR3 DNA reads TGTGCCTCACCGGGACAGGGGAACACTGAAGCTTTCTTT.

This clonotype has a handful of counts. The rearrangement links TRBV2 to TRBJ1-5; D call uncertain. The CDR3 is made up of 14 amino acids. CDR1 and CDR2 (germline): SNHLY, FYNNEI. V dropped 7 bases and J dropped 0 bases, with 10 bases sitting between them. CDR3 loop: CASNEIYSNQPQHF. The CDR3 bases are TGTGCCAGCAACGAAATTTATAGCAATCAGCCCCAGCATTTT.